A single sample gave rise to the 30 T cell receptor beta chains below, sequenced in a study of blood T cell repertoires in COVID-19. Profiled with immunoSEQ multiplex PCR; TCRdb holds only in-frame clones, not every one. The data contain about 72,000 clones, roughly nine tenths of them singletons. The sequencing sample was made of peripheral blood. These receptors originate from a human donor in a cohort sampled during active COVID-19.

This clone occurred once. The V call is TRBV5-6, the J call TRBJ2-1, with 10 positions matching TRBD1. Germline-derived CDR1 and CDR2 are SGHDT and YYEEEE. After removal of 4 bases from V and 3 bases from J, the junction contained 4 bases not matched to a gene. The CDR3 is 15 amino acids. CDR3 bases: TGTGCCAGCAGCGACCGGGACAGGGGCTACAATGAGCAGTTCTTC. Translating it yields CASSDRDRGYNEQFF.

The chain's CDR3 is CASSPGGLNEKLFF. The CDR3 DNA sequence: TGCGCCAGCAGCCCCGGAGGACTGAATGAAAAACTGTTTTTT. The chain combines TRBV5-1 with TRBJ1-4; D call uncertain. V lost 4 bases and J lost 5, with 12 bases in between. The CDR3 has 14 amino acids. Germline-derived CDR1 and CDR2 are SGHRS and YFSETQ.

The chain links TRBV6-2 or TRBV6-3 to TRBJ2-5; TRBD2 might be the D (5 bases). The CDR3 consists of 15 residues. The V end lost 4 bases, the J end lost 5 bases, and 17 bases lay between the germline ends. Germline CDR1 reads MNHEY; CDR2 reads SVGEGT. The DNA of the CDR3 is TGTGCCAGCAGTTCTCTCCGGGGATACGAGGAGACCCAGTACTTC. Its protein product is CASSSLRGYEETQYF.

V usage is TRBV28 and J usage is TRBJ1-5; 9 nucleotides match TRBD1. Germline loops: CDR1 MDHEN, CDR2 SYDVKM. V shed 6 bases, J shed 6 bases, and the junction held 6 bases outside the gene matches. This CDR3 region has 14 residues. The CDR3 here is CASSPAQGAQPQHF. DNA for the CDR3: TGTGCCAGCAGCCCCGCACAGGGGGCTCAGCCCCAGCATTTT.

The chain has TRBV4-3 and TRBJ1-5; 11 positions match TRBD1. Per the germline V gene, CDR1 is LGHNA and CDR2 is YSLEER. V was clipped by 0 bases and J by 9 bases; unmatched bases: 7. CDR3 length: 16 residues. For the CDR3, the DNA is TGCGCCAGCAGCCAAGATTTTGGGACAGGGGGTTTGCCCCAGCATTTT. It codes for CASSQDFGTGGLPQHF.

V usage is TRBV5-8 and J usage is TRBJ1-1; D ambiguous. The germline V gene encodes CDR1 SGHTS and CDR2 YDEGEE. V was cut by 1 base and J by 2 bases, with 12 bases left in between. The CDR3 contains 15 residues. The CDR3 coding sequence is TGTGCCAGCAGCTTGAGCGTAACACGCAACACTGAAGCTTTCTTT. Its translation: CASSLSVTRNTEAFF.

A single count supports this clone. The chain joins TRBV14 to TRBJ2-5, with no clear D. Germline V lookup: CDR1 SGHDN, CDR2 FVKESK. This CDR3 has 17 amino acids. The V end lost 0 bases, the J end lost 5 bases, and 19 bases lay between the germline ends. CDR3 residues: CASSQDITTNIRETQYF. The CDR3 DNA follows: TGTGCCAGCAGCCAAGATATAACGACAAACATTCGGGAGACCCAGTACTTC.

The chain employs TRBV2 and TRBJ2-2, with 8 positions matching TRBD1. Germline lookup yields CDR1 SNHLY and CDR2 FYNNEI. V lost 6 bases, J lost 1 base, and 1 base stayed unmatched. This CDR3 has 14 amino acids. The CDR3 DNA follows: TGTGCCAGCAGCGGACAGGGGAACACCGGGGAGCTGTTTTTT. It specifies CASSGQGNTGELFF.

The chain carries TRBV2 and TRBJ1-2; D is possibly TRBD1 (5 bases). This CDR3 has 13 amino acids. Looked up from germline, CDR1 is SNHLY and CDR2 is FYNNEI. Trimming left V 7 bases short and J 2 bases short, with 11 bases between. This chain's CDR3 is CASTQDRNYGYTF. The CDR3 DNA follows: TGTGCCAGCACCCAAGACAGAAACTATGGCTACACCTTC.

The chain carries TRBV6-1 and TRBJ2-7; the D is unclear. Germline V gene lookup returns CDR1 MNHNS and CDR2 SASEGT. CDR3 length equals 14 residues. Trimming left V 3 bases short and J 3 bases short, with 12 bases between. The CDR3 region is CASSDGGRIYEQYF. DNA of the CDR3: TGTGCCAGCAGTGACGGCGGAAGAATCTACGAGCAGTACTTC.

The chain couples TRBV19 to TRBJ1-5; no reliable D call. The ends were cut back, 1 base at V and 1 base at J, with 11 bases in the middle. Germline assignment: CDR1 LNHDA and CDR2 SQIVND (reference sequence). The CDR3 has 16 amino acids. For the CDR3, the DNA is TGTGCCAGTAGTATAGGGTCGGGTATCAGCAATCAGCCCCAGCATTTT. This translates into CASSIGSGISNQPQHF.

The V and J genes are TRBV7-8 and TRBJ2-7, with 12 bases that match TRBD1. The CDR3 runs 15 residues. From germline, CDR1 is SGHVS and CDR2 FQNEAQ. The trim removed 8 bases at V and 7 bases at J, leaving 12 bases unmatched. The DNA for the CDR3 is TGTGCCAGCCAAATTCCGGGACAGGGGGCGAGAGAGCAGTACTTC. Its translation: CASQIPGQGAREQYF.

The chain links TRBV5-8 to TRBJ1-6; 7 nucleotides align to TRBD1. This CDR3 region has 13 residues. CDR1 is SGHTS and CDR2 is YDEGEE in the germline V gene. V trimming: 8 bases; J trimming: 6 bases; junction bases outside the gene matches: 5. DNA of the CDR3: TGTGCCAGTACAGGGACAGCTAATTCACCCCTCCACTTT. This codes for CASTGTANSPLHF.

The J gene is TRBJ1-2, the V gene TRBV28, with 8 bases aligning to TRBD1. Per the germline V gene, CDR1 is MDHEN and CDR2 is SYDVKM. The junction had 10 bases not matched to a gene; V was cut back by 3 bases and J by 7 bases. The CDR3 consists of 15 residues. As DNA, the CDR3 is TGTGCCAGCAGTTTGGGAGACAGGGGATTTTCTGGCTACACCTTC. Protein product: CASSLGDRGFSGYTF.

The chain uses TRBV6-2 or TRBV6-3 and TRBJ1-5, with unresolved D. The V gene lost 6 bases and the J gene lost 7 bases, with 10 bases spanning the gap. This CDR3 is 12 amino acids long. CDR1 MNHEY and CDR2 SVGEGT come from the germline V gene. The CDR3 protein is CASSEIRQPQHF. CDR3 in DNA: TGTGCCAGCAGCGAGATAAGACAGCCCCAGCATTTT.

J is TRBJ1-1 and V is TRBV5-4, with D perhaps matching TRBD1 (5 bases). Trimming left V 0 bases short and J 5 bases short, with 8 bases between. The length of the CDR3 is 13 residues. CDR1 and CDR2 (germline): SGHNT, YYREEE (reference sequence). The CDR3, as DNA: TGTGCCAGCAGCTTGGGGGGCAGGACTGAAGCTTTCTTT. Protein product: CASSLGGRTEAFF.

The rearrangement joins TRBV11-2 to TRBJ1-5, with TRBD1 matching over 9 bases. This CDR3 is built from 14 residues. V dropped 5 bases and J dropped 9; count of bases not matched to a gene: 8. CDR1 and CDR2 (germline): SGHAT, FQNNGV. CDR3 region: CASSVRTGDVPQHF. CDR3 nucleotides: TGTGCCAGCAGCGTAAGGACAGGGGATGTGCCCCAGCATTTT.

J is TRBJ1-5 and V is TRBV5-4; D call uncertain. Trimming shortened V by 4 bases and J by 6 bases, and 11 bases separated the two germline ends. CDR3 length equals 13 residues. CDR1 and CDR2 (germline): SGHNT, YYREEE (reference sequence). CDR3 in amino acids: CASSQAGGQPQHF. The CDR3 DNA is TGTGCCAGCAGCCAGGCCGGAGGTCAGCCCCAGCATTTT.

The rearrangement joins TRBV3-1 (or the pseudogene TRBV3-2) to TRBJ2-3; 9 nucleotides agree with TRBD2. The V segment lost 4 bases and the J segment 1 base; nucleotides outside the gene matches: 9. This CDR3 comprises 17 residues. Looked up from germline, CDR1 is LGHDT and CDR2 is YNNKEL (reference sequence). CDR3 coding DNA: TGTGCCAGCAGCCCAACGGGCGGGGGGGCGGGCACAGATACGCAGTATTTT. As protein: CASSPTGGGAGTDTQYF.

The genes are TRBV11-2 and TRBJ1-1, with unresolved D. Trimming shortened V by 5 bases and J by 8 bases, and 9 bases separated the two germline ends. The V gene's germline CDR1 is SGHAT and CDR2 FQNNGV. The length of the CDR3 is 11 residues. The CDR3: CASSPRVEAFF. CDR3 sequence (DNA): TGTGCCAGCAGCCCCCGGGTGGAAGCTTTCTTT.

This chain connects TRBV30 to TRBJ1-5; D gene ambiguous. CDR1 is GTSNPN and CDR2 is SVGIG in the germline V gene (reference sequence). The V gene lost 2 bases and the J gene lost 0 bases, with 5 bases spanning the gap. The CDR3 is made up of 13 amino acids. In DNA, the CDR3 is TGTGCCTGGAGTCCCTCTAGCAATCAGCCCCAGCATTTT. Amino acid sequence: CAWSPSSNQPQHF. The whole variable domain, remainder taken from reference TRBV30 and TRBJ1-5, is SQTIHQWPATLVQPVGSPLSLECTVEGTSNPNLYWYRQAAGRGLQLLFYSVGIGQISSEVPQNLSASRPQDRQFILSSKKLLLSDSGFYLCAWSPSSNQPQHFGDGTRLSIL.

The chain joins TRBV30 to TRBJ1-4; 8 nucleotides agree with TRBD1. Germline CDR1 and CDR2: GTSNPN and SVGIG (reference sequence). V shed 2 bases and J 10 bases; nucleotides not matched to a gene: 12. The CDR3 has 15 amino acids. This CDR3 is CAWSLGQGGSRKLFF. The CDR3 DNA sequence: TGTGCCTGGAGTCTAGGACAGGGAGGAAGCCGAAAACTGTTTTTT. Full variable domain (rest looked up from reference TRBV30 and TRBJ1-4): SQTIHQWPATLVQPVGSPLSLECTVEGTSNPNLYWYRQAAGRGLQLLFYSVGIGQISSEVPQNLSASRPQDRQFILSSKKLLLSDSGFYLCAWSLGQGGSRKLFFGSGTQLSVL.

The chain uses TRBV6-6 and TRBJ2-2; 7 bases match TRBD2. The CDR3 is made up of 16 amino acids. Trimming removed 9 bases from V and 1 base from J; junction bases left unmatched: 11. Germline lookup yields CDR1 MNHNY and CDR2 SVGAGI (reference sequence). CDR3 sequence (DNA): TGTGCCAGTGACTATAAAGCGGGGAAGAACACCGGGGAGCTGTTTTTT. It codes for CASDYKAGKNTGELFF.

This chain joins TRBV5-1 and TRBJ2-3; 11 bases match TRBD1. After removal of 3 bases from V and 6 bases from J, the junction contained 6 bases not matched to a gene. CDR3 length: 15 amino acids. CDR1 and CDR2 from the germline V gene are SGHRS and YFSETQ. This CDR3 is CASSYGTGGFDTQYF. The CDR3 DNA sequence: TGCGCCAGCAGCTACGGGACAGGGGGTTTCGATACGCAGTATTTT.

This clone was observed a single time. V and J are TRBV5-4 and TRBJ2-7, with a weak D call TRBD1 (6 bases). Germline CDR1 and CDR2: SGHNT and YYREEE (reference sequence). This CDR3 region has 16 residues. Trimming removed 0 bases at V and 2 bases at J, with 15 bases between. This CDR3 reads CASSLGTGTSAYEQYF. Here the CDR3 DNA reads TGTGCCAGCAGCTTGGGGACCGGGACATCTGCCTACGAGCAGTACTTC.

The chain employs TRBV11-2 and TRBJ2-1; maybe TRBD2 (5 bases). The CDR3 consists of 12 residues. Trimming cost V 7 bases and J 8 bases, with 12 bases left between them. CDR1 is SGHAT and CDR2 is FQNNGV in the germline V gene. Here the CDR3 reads CASNKERYEQFF. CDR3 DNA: TGTGCCAGCAACAAAGAGCGGTATGAGCAGTTCTTC.

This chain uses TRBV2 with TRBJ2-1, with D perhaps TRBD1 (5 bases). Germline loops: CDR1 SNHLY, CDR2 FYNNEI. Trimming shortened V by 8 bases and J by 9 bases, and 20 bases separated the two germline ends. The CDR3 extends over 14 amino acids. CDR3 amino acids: CASGASSTVREQFF. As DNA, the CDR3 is TGTGCCAGCGGTGCCTCATCGACAGTCCGTGAGCAGTTCTTC.

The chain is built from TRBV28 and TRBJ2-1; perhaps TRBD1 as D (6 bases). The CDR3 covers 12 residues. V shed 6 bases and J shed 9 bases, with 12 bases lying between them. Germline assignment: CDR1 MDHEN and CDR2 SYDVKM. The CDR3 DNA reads TGTGCCAGCAGCCTAATAGGGGGTGAGCAGTTCTTC. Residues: CASSLIGGEQFF.

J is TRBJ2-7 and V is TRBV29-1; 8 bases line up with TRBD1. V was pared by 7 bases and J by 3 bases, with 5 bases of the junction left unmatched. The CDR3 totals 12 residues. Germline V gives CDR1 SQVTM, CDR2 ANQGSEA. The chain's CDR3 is CSARDRFYEQYF. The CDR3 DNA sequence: TGCAGCGCCCGGGACAGGTTCTACGAGCAGTACTTC.

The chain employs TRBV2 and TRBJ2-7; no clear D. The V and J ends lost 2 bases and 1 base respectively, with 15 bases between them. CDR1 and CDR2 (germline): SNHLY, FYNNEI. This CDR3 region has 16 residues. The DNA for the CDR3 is TGTGCCAGCAGTGAAAGCAGGCCCAGTCAGTCCTACGAGCAGTACTTC. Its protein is CASSESRPSQSYEQYF. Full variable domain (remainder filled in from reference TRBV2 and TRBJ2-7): EPEVTQTPSHQVTQMGQEVILRCVPISNHLYFYWYRQILGQKVEFLVSFYNNEISEKSEIFDDQFSVERPDGSNFTLKIRSTKLEDSAMYFCASSESRPSQSYEQYFGPGTRLTVT.